A selection of T cell receptor beta chains follows, all from one sample in a study of T cells in pancreatic ductal adenocarcinoma. The assay was immunoSEQ multiplex PCR, and TCRdb's table has in-frame clones only and misses some. The sample includes about 9,400 clones, under 70% seen only once; the top ten take 27%. Sequencing was done on a sample of pancreatic tumor tissue. The receptors were gathered from a human donor with pancreatic ductal adenocarcinoma. Both conserved end residues are trimmed from each CDR3.

V: TRBV4-2; J: TRBJ1-3; CDR3: ASSSAQGAGNTIY
V: TRBV6-1; J: TRBJ2-1; CDR3: ASSERRGGGGDEQF
V: TRBV14; J: TRBJ1-2; CDR3: ASSLGGGVWDYT
V: TRBV15; J: TRBJ1-1; CDR3: ATSTLAGPTEAF
V: TRBV4-1; J: TRBJ1-2; CDR3: ASSQLGVPTSYGYT
V: TRBV5-1; J: TRBJ2-1; CDR3: ASSSTGSSYNEQF
V: TRBV6-1; J: TRBJ2-3; CDR3: ASSKAGGPGTDTQY
V: TRBV20-1; J: TRBJ1-2; CDR3: SAWQYGYT
V: TRBV7-8; J: TRBJ1-4; CDR3: ASSLVLGTGGLVAANEKLF
V: TRBV6-6; J: TRBJ1-1; CDR3: ASTLPGTEAF
V: TRBV11-2; J: TRBJ1-2; CDR3: ASRTREAAYGGYT
V: TRBV18; J: TRBJ1-2; CDR3: ASSRSNTGTGYT
V: TRBV2; J: TRBJ1-3; CDR3: ASSFDRNTIY
V: TRBV7-9; J: TRBJ2-6; CDR3: ARGAPGANVLT
V: TRBV7-8; J: TRBJ1-1; CDR3: ASSLDSGAEAF
V: TRBV7-9; J: TRBJ1-1; CDR3: ASSPDGGINTEAF
V: TRBV7-8; J: TRBJ1-2; CDR3: ASSLAQGYGYT
V: TRBV13; J: TRBJ1-2; CDR3: ASTHRHLRRGYT
V: TRBV19; J: TRBJ1-2; CDR3: ASSVPGQGAGYGYT
V: TRBV30; J: TRBJ1-1; CDR3: AWSVGGNTEAF
V: TRBV18; J: TRBJ1-1; CDR3: ASSPPLQGIRAF
V: TRBV5-4; J: TRBJ2-1; CDR3: ASSLRQGDEQF
V: TRBV6-6; J: TRBJ2-1; CDR3: ASRYTSGRAYNEQF
V: TRBV14; J: TRBJ2-3; CDR3: ASSQGWTSGTPPY
V: TRBV28; J: TRBJ2-1; CDR3: ASSPHQGALRGTEQF
V: TRBV7-9; J: TRBJ2-7; CDR3: ASSLGAGGHYEQY
V: TRBV7-2; J: TRBJ2-1; CDR3: ASSLGGLSSSYNEQF
V: TRBV5-6; J: TRBJ2-1; CDR3: ASSFGLAEQF
V: TRBV19; J: TRBJ2-7; CDR3: ASSIGHSGAYEQY
V: TRBV4-2; J: TRBJ1-1; CDR3: ASSQVRDTEAF
V: TRBV5-4; J: TRBJ1-2; CDR3: ASSLDSSGYT
V: TRBV2; J: TRBJ2-2; CDR3: ASSGRLDDTGELF
V: TRBV9; J: TRBJ1-2; CDR3: ASSDKQGINYGYT
V: TRBV15; J: TRBJ1-3; CDR3: ATSRNTLSGNTIY
V: TRBV5-8; J: TRBJ2-1; CDR3: ASSLEGAGLPEQF
V: TRBV29-1; J: TRBJ2-5; CDR3: SVSLGQGGGTQY
V: TRBV7-3; J: TRBJ2-2; CDR3: ALWSGELF
V: TRBV14; J: TRBJ2-1; CDR3: ASSQGLARHNEQF
V: TRBV7-1; J: TRBJ2-6; CDR3: ASSCSIRGQSRANVLT